The rows below give T cell receptor beta chains drawn from one sample of a study of identical twins. TCRdb reprocessed the 5' RACE reads via MiXCR and lists one record per CDR3 protein. Of fewer than 550,000 distinct CDR3 sequences in the sample, roughly 13% are singletons; the top ten hold approximately 0.98%. A further study also used this sample, focusing on yellow fever vaccine responses in identical twins.

The sample taken for sequencing was CD4+ T cells sorted from blood. Every receptor here comes from a woman aged 18-29 years in good health. Both conserved end residues are part of each CDR3. A D gene is named only where the DNA matches it firmly. Not every row has a clone size; where given, it reads once, few, many or a size class.

abundance	d_gene	v_gene	j_gene	CDR3nt	CDR3aa
many	.	TRBV6-5	TRBJ1-1	TGTGCCAGCAGTTACGAAAGGGGCCTCACTGAAGCTTTCTTT	CASSYERGLTEAFF
few	.	TRBV3-1	TRBJ1-2	TGTGCCAGCAGCCAATTAAATGGCTACACCTTC	CASSQLNGYTF
.	TRBD2	TRBV30	TRBJ2-3	TGTGCCTGGAAAGGGACTAGCGGACTTCCTAGCACAGATACGCAGTATTTT	CAWKGTSGLPSTDTQYF
few	.	TRBV9	TRBJ1-6	TGTGCCAGTACCCGGACCCAATATAATTCACCCCTCCACTTT	CASTRTQYNSPLHF
many	.	TRBV29-1	TRBJ2-3	TGCAGCGCCGGCACTAGCTTTCCCACAGATACGCAGTATTTT	CSAGTSFPTDTQYF
.	TRBD1	TRBV9	TRBJ2-2	TGTGCCAGCGGGGGACAGGGGAAGGCTTTTAGCGGGGAGCTGTTTTTT	CASGGQGKAFSGELFF
.	.	TRBV6-5	TRBJ2-7	TGTGCCAGCAGTTCACAGGGAATTGGAGAATACGAGCAGTACTTC	CASSSQGIGEYEQYF
.	TRBD1	TRBV28	TRBJ1-2	TGTGCCAGCAACACGACTCCGGGACAGGGCCATGGCTACACCTTC	CASNTTPGQGHGYTF
few	TRBD1	TRBV27	TRBJ1-2	TGTGCCAGCCGGGACAGGGCGTCCTCCTCCTATGGCTACACCTTC	CASRDRASSSYGYTF
few	.	TRBV20-1	TRBJ1-5	TGCAGTGCTAGAGTTGGACCTGAGCCCCAGCATTTT	CSARVGPEPQHF
few	.	TRBV7-2	TRBJ2-7	TGTGCCAGCAGCATGCCAAGGACAGCGAAAGTCCCCTACGAGCAGTACTTC	CASSMPRTAKVPYEQYF
.	.	TRBV15	TRBJ1-1	TGTGCCACCAGCAGAGGGGCGACTGAAGCTTTCTTT	CATSRGATEAFF
few	.	TRBV7-8	TRBJ2-3	TGTGCCAGCAGCTTAGCAGAGAACACAGATACGCAGTATTTT	CASSLAENTDTQYF
.	.	TRBV20-1	TRBJ2-1	TGCAGTGCTACGTACGCCCGGGGTGGACGGGAGCCCCGGGAGCAGTTCTTC	CSATYARGGREPREQFF
few	TRBD1	TRBV2	TRBJ1-5	TGTGCCAGCAGAAAAACAGGGGGCTATACGGATCAGCCCCAGCATTTT	CASRKTGGYTDQPQHF
.	.	TRBV12-3/TRBV12-4	TRBJ2-7	TGTGCCAGCAGTTTATTGACGGGGACGGGCGAGCAGTACTTC	CASSLLTGTGEQYF
.	.	TRBV12-5	TRBJ2-1	TGTGCTAGTGCCTCCCCGGGACTGATATACAATGAGCAGTTCTTC	CASASPGLIYNEQFF
many	TRBD1	TRBV6-1	TRBJ1-6	TGTGCCAGCAGCAGACAGGGGGCGAGGACCTATAATTCACCCCTCCACTTT	CASSRQGARTYNSPLHF
few	.	TRBV2	TRBJ2-3	TGTGCCATCCGTAGGGACCTGCGCACAGATACGCAGTATTTT	CAIRRDLRTDTQYF
.	TRBD2	TRBV20-1	TRBJ2-1	TGCAGTGCCCCAAGGGGGACTAGCGGGAACAATGAGCAGTTCTTC	CSAPRGTSGNNEQFF
many	TRBD1	TRBV12-3/TRBV12-4	TRBJ1-1	TGTGCCAGCAGCCAACCTTTGACAGGGTATAACACTGAAGCTTTCTTT	CASSQPLTGYNTEAFF
few	TRBD2	TRBV20-1	TRBJ2-1	TGCAGTGCTAGAGGCAACCCCCTAGCGGGGGGGTACAATGAGCAGTTCTTC	CSARGNPLAGGYNEQFF
once	TRBD2	TRBV6-5	TRBJ2-1	TGTGCCAGCAGTTACCCTAGCGGGGGGGCCGAAAATGAGCAGTTCTTC	CASSYPSGGAENEQFF
.	.	TRBV28	TRBJ1-1	TGTGCCAGCAGTTTGGAAGTTCTAACGGAGGTTTTCTTT	CASSLEVLTEVFF
few	.	TRBV7-9	TRBJ2-7	TGTGCCAGCAGCCCGAAAACAGGGAACATACCCCACGAGCAGTACTTC	CASSPKTGNIPHEQYF